Below, one TCR beta chain is given with its context. No antigen is known for it. At one of its ends the junction is not consistent with the germline gene, which may arise from a read error. In the original analysis: What underpinned the distant-metastasis classifier for papillary thyroid cancer was the set of CDR3 differences across clinicopathological groups. TCRdb re-called the PCR reads via MiXCR. Clone size and V and J calls follow TCRdb, not the original study. Counted here are about 14,000 clones, about 25% occurring once; the ten biggest clones make up 11%. The sample belongs to a study of metastatic and nonmetastatic thyroid tumors. Whole-study context: Blood and tumor or nodule tissue repertoires from malignant and benign thyroid patients were compared. Broader study findings: In both blood and tumor samples, TCR beta diversity was reported significantly higher for malignant than benign nodules.

Not a single patient had been given any form of treatment at any point before undergoing thyroid surgery. The V gene's germline CDR1 is MDHEN and CDR2 SYDVKM. The CDR3 runs to 11 residues. Sequenced input: tumor tissue. This receptor was obtained from a female donor with papillary thyroid cancer or a benign thyroid nodule (not recorded which). Some clones in this sample may be carry-over from other donors' samples. The chain has TRBV28 and TRBJ1-2, with D unresolved. The CDR3 region has the DNA TGTGCCAGCAGCTTCCTCGGCCTCCAAAATTTC. Amino acids: CASSFLGLQNF.